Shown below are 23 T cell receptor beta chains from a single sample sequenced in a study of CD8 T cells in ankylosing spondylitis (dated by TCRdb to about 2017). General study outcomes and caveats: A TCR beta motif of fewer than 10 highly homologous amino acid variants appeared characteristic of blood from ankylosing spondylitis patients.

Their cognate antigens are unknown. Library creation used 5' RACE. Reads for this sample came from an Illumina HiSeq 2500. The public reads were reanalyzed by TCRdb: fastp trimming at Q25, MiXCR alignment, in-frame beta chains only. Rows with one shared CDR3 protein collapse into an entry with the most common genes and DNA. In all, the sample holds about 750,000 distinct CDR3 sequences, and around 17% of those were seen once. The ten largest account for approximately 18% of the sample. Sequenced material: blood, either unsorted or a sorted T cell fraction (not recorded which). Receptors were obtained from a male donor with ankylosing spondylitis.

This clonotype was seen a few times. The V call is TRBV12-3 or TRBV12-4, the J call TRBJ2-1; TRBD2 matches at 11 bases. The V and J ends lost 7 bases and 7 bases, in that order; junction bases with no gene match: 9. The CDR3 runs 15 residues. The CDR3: CASTQTSGGFNEQFF. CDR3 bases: TGTGCCAGCACCCAAACTAGCGGGGGTTTTAATGAGCAGTTCTTC.

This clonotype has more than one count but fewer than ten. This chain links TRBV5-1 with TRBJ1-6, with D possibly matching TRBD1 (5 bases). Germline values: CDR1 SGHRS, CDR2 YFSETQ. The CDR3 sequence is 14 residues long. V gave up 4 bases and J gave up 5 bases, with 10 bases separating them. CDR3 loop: CASSDGGNNSPLHF. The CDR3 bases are TGCGCCAGCAGCGATGGGGGAAATAATTCACCCCTCCACTTT. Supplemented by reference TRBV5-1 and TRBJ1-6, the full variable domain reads KAGVTQTPRYLIKTRGQQVTLSCSPISGHRSVSWYQQTPGQGLQFLFEYFSETQRNKGNFPGRFSGRQFSNSRSEMNVSTLELGDSALYLCASSDGGNNSPLHFGNGTRLTVT.

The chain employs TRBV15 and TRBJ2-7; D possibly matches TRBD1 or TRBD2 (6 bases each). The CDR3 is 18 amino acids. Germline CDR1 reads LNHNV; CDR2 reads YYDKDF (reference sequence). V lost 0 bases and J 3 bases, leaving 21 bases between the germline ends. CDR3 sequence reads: CATSREGGEGGSYYEQYF. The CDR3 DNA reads TGTGCCACCAGCAGAGAGGGGGGCGAGGGTGGGTCGTACTACGAGCAGTACTTC.

Written as DNA, the CDR3 is TGTGCCAGCAGCCTTTTGGACAGCTACGAGCAGTACTTC. It translates to CASSLLDSYEQYF. The chain couples TRBV27 to TRBJ2-7, with D possibly TRBD1 on 6 matching bases. CDR1 MNHEY and CDR2 SMNVEV come from the germline V gene (reference sequence). V lost 6 bases and J 3 bases, leaving 12 bases between the germline ends. The CDR3 loop spans 13 amino acids.

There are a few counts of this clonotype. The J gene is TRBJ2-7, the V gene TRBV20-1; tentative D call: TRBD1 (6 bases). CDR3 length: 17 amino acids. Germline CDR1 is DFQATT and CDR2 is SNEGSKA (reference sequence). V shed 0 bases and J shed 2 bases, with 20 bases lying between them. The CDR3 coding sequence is TGCAGTGCTAGAGACGCCCACCGGGGCAGGGGACCCTACGAGCAGTACTTC. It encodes CSARDAHRGRGPYEQYF.

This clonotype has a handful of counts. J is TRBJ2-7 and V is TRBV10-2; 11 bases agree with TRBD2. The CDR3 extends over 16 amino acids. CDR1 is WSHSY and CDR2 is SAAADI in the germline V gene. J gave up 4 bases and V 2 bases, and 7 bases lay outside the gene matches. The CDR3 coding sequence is TGCGCCAGCAGTGAGGTAGTAGCGGGGGGGCATTACGAGCAGTACTTC. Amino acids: CASSEVVAGGHYEQYF.

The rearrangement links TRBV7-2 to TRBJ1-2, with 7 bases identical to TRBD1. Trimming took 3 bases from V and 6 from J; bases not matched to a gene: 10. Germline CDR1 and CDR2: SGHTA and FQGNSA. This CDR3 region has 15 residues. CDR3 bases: TGTGCCAGCAGCTTTTCCAACAGGGGTGGCGATGGCTACACCTTC. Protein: CASSFSNRGGDGYTF.

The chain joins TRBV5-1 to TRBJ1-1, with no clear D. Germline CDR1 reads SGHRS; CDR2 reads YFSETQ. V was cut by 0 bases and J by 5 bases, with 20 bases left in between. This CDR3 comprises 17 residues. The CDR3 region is CASSLVVRMSVTTEAFF. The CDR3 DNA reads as TGCGCCAGCAGCTTGGTCGTCAGAATGAGTGTGACGACTGAAGCTTTCTTT.

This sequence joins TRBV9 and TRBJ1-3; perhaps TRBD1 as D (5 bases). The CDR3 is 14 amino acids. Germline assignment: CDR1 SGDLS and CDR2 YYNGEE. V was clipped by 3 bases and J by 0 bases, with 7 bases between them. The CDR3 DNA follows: TGTGCCAGCAGCGGGGGCGCCTCTGGAAACACCATATATTTT. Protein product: CASSGGASGNTIYF.

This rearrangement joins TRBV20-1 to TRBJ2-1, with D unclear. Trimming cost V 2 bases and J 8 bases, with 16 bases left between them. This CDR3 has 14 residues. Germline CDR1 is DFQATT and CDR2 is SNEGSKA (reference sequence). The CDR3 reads CSARPPTLQYEQFF. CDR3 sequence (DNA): TGCAGTGCTAGACCCCCGACCCTTCAATATGAGCAGTTCTTC.

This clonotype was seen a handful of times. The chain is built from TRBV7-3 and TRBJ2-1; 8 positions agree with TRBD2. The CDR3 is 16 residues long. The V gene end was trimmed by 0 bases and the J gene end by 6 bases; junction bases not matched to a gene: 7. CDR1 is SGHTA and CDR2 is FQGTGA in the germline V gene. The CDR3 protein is CASSLTPGLVGNEQFF. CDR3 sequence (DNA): TGTGCCAGCAGCTTAACCCCGGGACTAGTCGGCAATGAGCAGTTCTTC. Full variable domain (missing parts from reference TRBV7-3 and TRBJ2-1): GAGVSQTPSNKVTEKGKYVELRCDPISGHTALYWYRQSLGQGPEFLIYFQGTGAADDSGLPNDRFFAVRPEGSVSTLKIQRTERGDSAVYLCASSLTPGLVGNEQFFGPGTRLTVL.

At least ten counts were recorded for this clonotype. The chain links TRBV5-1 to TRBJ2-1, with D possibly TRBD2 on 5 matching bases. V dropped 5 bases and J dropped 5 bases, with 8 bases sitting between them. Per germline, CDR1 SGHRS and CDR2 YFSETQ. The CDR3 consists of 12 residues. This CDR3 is CASSTGNNEQFF. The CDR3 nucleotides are TGCGCCAGCAGTACGGGAAACAATGAGCAGTTCTTC.

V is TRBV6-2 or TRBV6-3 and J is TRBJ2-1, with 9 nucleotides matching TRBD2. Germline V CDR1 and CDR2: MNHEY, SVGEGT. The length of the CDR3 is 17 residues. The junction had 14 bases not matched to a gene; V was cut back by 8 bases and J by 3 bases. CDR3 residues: CASSRDLAGTNYNEQFF. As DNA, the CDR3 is TGTGCCAGCTCCAGGGATCTAGCGGGGACGAACTACAATGAGCAGTTCTTC.

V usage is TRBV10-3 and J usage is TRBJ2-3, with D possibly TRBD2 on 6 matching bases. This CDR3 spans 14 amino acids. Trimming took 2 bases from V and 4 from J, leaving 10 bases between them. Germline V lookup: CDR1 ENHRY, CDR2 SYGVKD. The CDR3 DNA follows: TGTGCCATCAGTGAGGGAGGGAATGCAGATACGCAGTATTTT. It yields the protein CAISEGGNADTQYF.

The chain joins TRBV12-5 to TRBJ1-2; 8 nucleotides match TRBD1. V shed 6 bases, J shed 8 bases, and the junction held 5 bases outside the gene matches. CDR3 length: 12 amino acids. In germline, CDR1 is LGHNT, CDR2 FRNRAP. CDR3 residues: CASGTGGHGYTF. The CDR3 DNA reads TGTGCTAGTGGAACAGGGGGTCACGGCTACACCTTC.

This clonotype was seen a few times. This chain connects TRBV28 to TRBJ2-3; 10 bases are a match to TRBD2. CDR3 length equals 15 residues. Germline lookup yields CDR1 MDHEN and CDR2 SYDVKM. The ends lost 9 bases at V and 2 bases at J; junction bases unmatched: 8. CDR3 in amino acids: CASFPSGGVTDTQYF. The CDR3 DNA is TGTGCCAGTTTCCCTAGCGGGGGAGTCACAGATACGCAGTATTTT.

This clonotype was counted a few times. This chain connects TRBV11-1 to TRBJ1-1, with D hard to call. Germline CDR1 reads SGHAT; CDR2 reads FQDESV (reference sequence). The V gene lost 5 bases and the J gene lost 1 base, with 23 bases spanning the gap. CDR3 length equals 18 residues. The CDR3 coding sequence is TGTGCCAGCAGCCCGCGGGCCGAGTTCGTTCCCAAGAACACTGAAGCTTTCTTT. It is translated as CASSPRAEFVPKNTEAFF. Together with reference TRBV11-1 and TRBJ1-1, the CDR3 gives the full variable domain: EAEVAQSPRYKITEKSQAVAFWCDPISGHATLYWYRQILGQGPELLVQFQDESVVDDSQLPKDRFSAERLKGVDSTLKIQPAELGDSAMYLCASSPRAEFVPKNTEAFFGQGTRLTVV.

The CDR3 is CASRYAVAYEQYF. CDR3 nucleotides: TGTGCCAGCAGATACGCTGTGGCCTACGAGCAGTACTTC. This chain connects TRBV11-2 to TRBJ2-7; D is ambiguous. Germline CDR1 SGHAT, CDR2 FQNNGV. The CDR3 loop spans 13 amino acids. With 6 bases removed from V and 2 bases from J, the gap between germline ends came to 11 bases.

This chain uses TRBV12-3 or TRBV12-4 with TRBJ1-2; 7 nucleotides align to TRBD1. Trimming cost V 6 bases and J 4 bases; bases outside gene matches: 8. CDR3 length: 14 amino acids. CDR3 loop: CASSPSSGGYGYTF. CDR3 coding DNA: TGTGCCAGCAGCCCCTCGTCAGGGGGCTATGGCTACACCTTC.

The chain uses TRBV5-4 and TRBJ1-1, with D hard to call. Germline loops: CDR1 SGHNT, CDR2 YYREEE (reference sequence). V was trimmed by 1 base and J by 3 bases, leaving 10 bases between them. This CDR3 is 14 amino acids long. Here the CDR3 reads CASSLKRGDTEAFF. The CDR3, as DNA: TGTGCCAGCAGCTTGAAGCGGGGTGACACTGAAGCTTTCTTT. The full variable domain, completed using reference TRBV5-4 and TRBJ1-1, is ETGVTQSPTHLIKTRGQQVTLRCSSQSGHNTVSWYQQALGQGPQFIFQYYREEENGRGNFPPRFSGLQFPNYSSELNVNALELDDSALYLCASSLKRGDTEAFFGQGTRLTVV.

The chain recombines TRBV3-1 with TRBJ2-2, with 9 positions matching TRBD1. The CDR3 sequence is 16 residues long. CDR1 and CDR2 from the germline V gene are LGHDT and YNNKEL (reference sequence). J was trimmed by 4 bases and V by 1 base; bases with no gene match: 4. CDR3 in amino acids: CASSQGDRVLTGELFF. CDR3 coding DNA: TGTGCCAGCAGCCAAGGGGACAGGGTACTCACCGGGGAGCTGTTTTTT.

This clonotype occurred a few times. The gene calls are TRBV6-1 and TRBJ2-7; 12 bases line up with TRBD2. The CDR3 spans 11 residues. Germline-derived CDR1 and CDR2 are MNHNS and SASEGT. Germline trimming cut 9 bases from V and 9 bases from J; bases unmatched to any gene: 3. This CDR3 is CASRLAGAQYF. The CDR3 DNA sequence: TGTGCCAGTAGACTAGCGGGAGCGCAGTACTTC.

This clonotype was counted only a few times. The CDR3 loop is CASSAIRTNTGELFF. The CDR3 DNA reads as TGTGCCAGCAGCGCCATCCGGACAAACACCGGGGAGCTGTTTTTT. The chain carries TRBV7-9 and TRBJ2-2; tentatively, D is TRBD1 (5 bases). The CDR3 contains 15 residues. The ends were cut back, 5 bases at V and 2 bases at J, with 12 bases in the middle. The germline CDR1 and CDR2 sequences are SEHNR and FQNEAQ (reference sequence).